The following is a T cell receptor (beta chain) sequence with its context. This entry comes from a study of blood T cell repertoires in COVID-19. Germline V CDR1 and CDR2: MNHEY, SVGAGI. V was trimmed by 5 bases and J by 5 bases, leaving 9 bases between them. The CDR3 consists of 12 residues. Repertoires were generated with immunoSEQ multiplex PCR, while TCRdb's copy carries only in-frame clones and drops some. The sample records about 45,000 clones, less than 90% being singletons. The sequenced sample was peripheral blood. V is TRBV6-5 and J is TRBJ1-2; D gene ambiguous. The TCR was taken from a human donor in a cohort sampled during active COVID-19. As DNA, the CDR3 is TGTGCCAGCAGTAGCGGGGAATATGGCTACACCTTC. Protein sequence: CASSSGEYGYTF.